Following are 26 T cell receptor beta chains from one sample sequenced in a study of identical twins. A single record per CDR3 protein comes from TCRdb applying MiXCR to the 5' RACE reads. Of about 530,000 distinct CDR3 sequences listed, approximately 20% are singletons. The sample was also reused in another study, on yellow fever vaccine responses in identical twins.

The sample was CD4+ T cells sorted from blood. These receptors were taken from a woman aged 18 to 35 in good health.

This chain joins TRBV11-3 and TRBJ2-5; D gene unclear. V lost 6 bases and J 1 base, leaving 9 bases between the germline ends. The CDR3 covers 13 residues. Per germline, CDR1 SGHNT and CDR2 YENEEA. This chain's CDR3 is CASRLPFQETQYF. CDR3 nucleotide sequence: TGTGCCAGCAGGCTACCTTTCCAAGAGACCCAGTACTTC.

V is TRBV7-2 and J is TRBJ2-7; D not resolved. The CDR3 is 14 amino acids. The germline gives CDR1 SGHTA, CDR2 FQGNSA. Deletions cut 5 bases from V and 8 bases from J, with 19 bases between. CDR3 bases: TGTGCCAGCAGCCTAACGGGCCTATACGAGCAGCAGTACGTC. Encoded protein: CASSLTGLYEQQYV.

There are a few counts of this clonotype. The V gene is TRBV6-5, the J gene TRBJ2-1; 11 bases map to TRBD2. CDR3 length equals 15 residues. J was trimmed by 9 bases and V by 0 bases; bases with no gene match: 4. The germline gives CDR1 MNHEY, CDR2 SVGAGI. The chain's CDR3 is CASSYSSGRGGEQFF. CDR3 DNA: TGTGCCAGCAGTTACTCTAGCGGGAGGGGGGGTGAGCAGTTCTTC.

The V and J genes are TRBV20-1 and TRBJ2-2; D gene unclear. V was trimmed by 1 base and J by 8 bases, leaving 14 bases between them. The germline CDR1 and CDR2 sequences are DFQATT and SNEGSKA (reference sequence). CDR3 length: 14 amino acids. CDR3 sequence (DNA): TGCAGTGCTAGAGCAACCCGAACGTCAGGGGAGCTGTTTTTT. It yields the protein CSARATRTSGELFF.

This chain connects TRBV27 to TRBJ2-5, with 13 bases aligning to TRBD2. The length of the CDR3 is 16 residues. V was pared by 6 bases and J by 4 bases, with 8 bases of the junction left unmatched. Germline CDR1 is MNHEY and CDR2 is SMNVEV (reference sequence). The CDR3 reads CASRPRLAGGPETQYF. CDR3 sequence (DNA): TGTGCCAGCAGGCCAAGACTAGCGGGAGGACCAGAGACCCAGTACTTC.

This clonotype was recorded at least ten times. The chain uses TRBV3-1 and TRBJ2-5; 8 bases fit TRBD1. This CDR3 is 15 amino acids long. After removal of 1 base from V and 6 bases from J, the junction contained 7 bases not matched to a gene. Germline CDR1 reads LGHDT; CDR2 reads YNNKEL (reference sequence). The CDR3 sequence is CASSQVAGGVKTQYF. The CDR3 nucleotides are TGTGCCAGCAGCCAAGTGGCAGGGGGCGTGAAGACCCAGTACTTC.

V and J are TRBV5-1 and TRBJ2-3; no firm D call. Deletions cut 5 bases from V and 3 bases from J, with 10 bases between. Germline V gives CDR1 SGHRS, CDR2 YFSETQ. The CDR3 has 13 residues. The CDR3 loop reads CASSLYATDTQYF. The CDR3 DNA is TGCGCCAGCAGTTTGTACGCTACAGATACGCAGTATTTT.

This clonotype was seen a few times. The rearrangement joins TRBV2 to TRBJ2-5, with 7 bases that match TRBD2. The CDR3 has 17 residues. Per the germline V gene, CDR1 is SNHLY and CDR2 is FYNNEI. Trimming removed 4 bases from V and 2 bases from J; junction bases left unmatched: 13. The CDR3 loop reads CASSGGGSFRDQETQYF. In DNA form, the CDR3 reads TGTGCCAGCAGTGGAGGCGGGAGTTTTAGGGATCAAGAGACCCAGTACTTC. Filled out from reference TRBV2 and TRBJ2-5, the complete variable domain reads EPEVTQTPSHQVTQMGQEVILRCVPISNHLYFYWYRQILGQKVEFLVSFYNNEISEKSEIFDDQFSVERPDGSNFTLKIRSTKLEDSAMYFCASSGGGSFRDQETQYFGPGTRLLVL.

This clonotype was seen just once. This chain links TRBV3-1 with TRBJ2-2; D is perhaps TRBD1 or TRBD2 (5 bases each). The CDR3 is 15 amino acids. Per the germline V gene, CDR1 is LGHDT and CDR2 is YNNKEL (reference sequence). V lost 4 bases and J 3 bases, leaving 12 bases between the germline ends. The CDR3 DNA is TGTGCCAGCAGCCGGGGGAGATCGGACACCGGGGAGCTGTTTTTT. This encodes CASSRGRSDTGELFF.

In this sample, this clonotype turned up a few times. This chain joins TRBV12-3 or TRBV12-4 and TRBJ2-7; D may be TRBD2 (5 bases). This CDR3 region has 13 residues. The V and J ends lost 3 bases and 6 bases respectively, with 12 bases between them. For the CDR3, the DNA is TGTGCCAGCAGTTTCTTCCGGGCGGGCGAGCAGTACGTC. Translated: CASSFFRAGEQYV.

The chain joins TRBV12-3 or TRBV12-4 to TRBJ2-4; 9 bases map to TRBD2. V lost 6 bases to trimming and J lost 3 bases; unmatched junction nucleotides: 9. This CDR3 is 16 amino acids long. The CDR3 nucleotides read TGTGCCAGCAGCCTTGCTAGCGGGAAAGGCAAAAACATTCAGTACTTC. Residues: CASSLASGKGKNIQYF.

In this sample, this clonotype turned up a few times. The V call is TRBV12-3 or TRBV12-4, the J call TRBJ2-7; 15 bases align to TRBD2. The CDR3 contains 14 residues. J lost 7 bases, V lost 6 bases, and 4 bases had no gene match. CDR3 sequence: CASSRGLAGGEQYF. For the CDR3, the DNA is TGTGCCAGCAGCCGGGGACTAGCGGGAGGAGAGCAGTACTTC.

This sequence joins TRBV4-2 and TRBJ2-7, with a weak D call TRBD2 (6 bases). V shed 5 bases and J shed 5 bases, with 13 bases lying between them. The CDR3 sequence is 13 residues long. CDR1 is LGHNA and CDR2 is YNFKEQ in the germline V gene. The CDR3 region has the DNA TGTGCCAGCAGCTTCCGACTAGTCCACGAGCAGTACGTC. Amino acids: CASSFRLVHEQYV.

CDR3 amino acids: CASSSHGTLSGELFF. As DNA, the CDR3 is TGTGCCAGCAGCTCTCACGGGACTCTATCCGGGGAGCTGTTTTTT. The chain uses TRBV6-1 and TRBJ2-2; weak D call: TRBD2 (6 bases). Trimming pared 6 bases from V and 6 bases from J, leaving 17 bases between. Germline CDR1 and CDR2: MNHNS and SASEGT. The length of the CDR3 is 15 residues.

The chain uses TRBV5-4 and TRBJ2-1; 7 bases map to TRBD2. The CDR3 covers 15 residues. The germline V gene encodes CDR1 SGHNT and CDR2 YYREEE (reference sequence). The trim removed 0 bases at V and 7 bases at J, leaving 7 bases unmatched. CDR3 amino acids: CASSLEPLGGNEQFF. CDR3 bases: TGTGCCAGCAGCTTGGAGCCCTTGGGGGGGAATGAGCAGTTCTTC. Using reference TRBV5-4 and TRBJ2-1 for the parts outside the CDR3, the full variable domain is ETGVTQSPTHLIKTRGQQVTLRCSSQSGHNTVSWYQQALGQGPQFIFQYYREEENGRGNFPPRFSGLQFPNYSSELNVNALELDDSALYLCASSLEPLGGNEQFFGPGTRLTVL.

This rearrangement joins TRBV6-1 to TRBJ1-4; D may be TRBD1 (5 bases). This CDR3 has 17 residues. V lost 5 bases and J lost 6, with 22 bases in between. CDR1 and CDR2 from the germline V gene are MNHNS and SASEGT. In DNA form, the CDR3 reads TGTGCCAGCAGTAGACCTACCTCCTCAGGGAGAGATGAAAAACTGTTTTTT. This sequence encodes CASSRPTSSGRDEKLFF.

This clonotype was picked up many times. This chain uses TRBV12-3 or TRBV12-4 with TRBJ2-7, with D unclear. The CDR3 extends over 12 amino acids. V was shortened by 6 bases and J by 3 bases, with 9 bases between the two germline ends. CDR3 DNA sequence: TGTGCCAGCAGCCTAGGTTTCTACGAGCAGTACTTC. Its protein product is CASSLGFYEQYF.

There are many counts of this clonotype. The chain links TRBV5-1 to TRBJ1-6; D remains ambiguous. V was clipped by 2 bases and J by 4 bases, with 7 bases between them. Germline V gene sequence: CDR1 SGHRS, CDR2 YFSETQ. The CDR3 runs 14 residues. CDR3 nucleotide sequence: TGCGCCAGCAGCTTCGGGGAATATAATTCACCCCTCCACTTT. It specifies CASSFGEYNSPLHF.

This chain connects TRBV5-5 to TRBJ2-5; 12 nucleotides line up with TRBD2. J gave up 6 bases and V 1 base, and 7 bases lay outside the gene matches. This CDR3 comprises 16 residues. The germline V gene has CDR1 SGHKS and CDR2 YYEKEE (reference sequence). CDR3 amino acids: CASSLLLAGGPQTQYF. In DNA form, the CDR3 reads TGTGCCAGCAGCTTGTTGCTAGCGGGAGGGCCACAGACCCAGTACTTC.

This sequence joins TRBV6-2 or TRBV6-3 and TRBJ2-5, with 11 nucleotides matching TRBD1. From germline, CDR1 is MNHEY and CDR2 SVGEGT. V dropped 6 bases and J dropped 6; count of bases not matched to a gene: 9. The CDR3 runs to 15 residues. The CDR3 loop reads CASSDPGQGEKTQYF. CDR3 nucleotides: TGTGCCAGCAGCGACCCGGGACAGGGGGAAAAGACCCAGTACTTC.

This chain connects TRBV18 to TRBJ1-5; 8 bases map to TRBD1. The V gene's germline CDR1 is KGHSH and CDR2 LQKENI. V shed 6 bases, J shed 1 base, and the junction held 8 bases outside the gene matches. The CDR3 is made up of 16 amino acids. The CDR3 coding sequence is TGTGCCAGCTCTCCAGGGGGCGCGGGGAGCAATCAGCCCCAGCATTTT. This codes for CASSPGGAGSNQPQHF.

CDR3 protein: CASSLGTGGVAFF. The DNA for the CDR3 is TGTGCCAGCAGTTTAGGGACAGGGGGAGTTGCTTTCTTT. The rearrangement links TRBV12-3 or TRBV12-4 to TRBJ1-1, with TRBD1 identical over 10 bases. J was trimmed by 11 bases and V by 1 base; bases with no gene match: 4. The CDR3 is 13 amino acids.

This clonotype came up a few times. The chain combines TRBV6-5 with TRBJ2-2; TRBD1 might be the D (6 bases). CDR1 and CDR2 (germline): MNHEY, SVGAGI. This CDR3 region has 16 residues. Trimming pared 2 bases from V and 0 bases from J, leaving 10 bases between. The CDR3 DNA sequence: TGTGCCAGCAGTTACCAAGGACAGCCGAACACCGGGGAGCTGTTTTTT. Protein sequence: CASSYQGQPNTGELFF.

This clonotype turned up a few times. CDR3: CASSQPRVPGATNEKLFF. The CDR3 DNA reads TGTGCCAGCAGCCAACCCAGAGTACCGGGAGCAACTAATGAAAAACTGTTTTTT. This chain uses TRBV3-1 with TRBJ1-4; D is ambiguous. The germline V gene has CDR1 LGHDT and CDR2 YNNKEL (reference sequence). This CDR3 has 18 amino acids. The V end lost 2 bases, the J end lost 0 bases, and 16 bases lay between the germline ends.

The chain employs TRBV5-1 and TRBJ2-1; 8 bases fit TRBD2. Germline V lookup: CDR1 SGHRS, CDR2 YFSETQ. V lost 5 bases to trimming and J lost 6 bases; unmatched junction nucleotides: 7. There are 14 residues in the CDR3. CDR3 sequence (DNA): TGCGCCAGCAGGGGTAGCGGGGAGACCAATGAGCAGTTCTTC. Its protein product is CASRGSGETNEQFF.

V gene TRBV6-2 or TRBV6-3 combines with J gene TRBJ2-1; 10 nucleotides agree with TRBD2. V shed 8 bases and J 6 bases; nucleotides not matched to a gene: 13. Per germline, CDR1 MNHEY and CDR2 SVGEGT. CDR3 size: 16 residues. CDR3 protein: CASGLAGVGSRNEQFF. CDR3 sequence (DNA): TGTGCCAGCGGTCTAGCGGGAGTAGGTTCCCGCAATGAGCAGTTCTTC.